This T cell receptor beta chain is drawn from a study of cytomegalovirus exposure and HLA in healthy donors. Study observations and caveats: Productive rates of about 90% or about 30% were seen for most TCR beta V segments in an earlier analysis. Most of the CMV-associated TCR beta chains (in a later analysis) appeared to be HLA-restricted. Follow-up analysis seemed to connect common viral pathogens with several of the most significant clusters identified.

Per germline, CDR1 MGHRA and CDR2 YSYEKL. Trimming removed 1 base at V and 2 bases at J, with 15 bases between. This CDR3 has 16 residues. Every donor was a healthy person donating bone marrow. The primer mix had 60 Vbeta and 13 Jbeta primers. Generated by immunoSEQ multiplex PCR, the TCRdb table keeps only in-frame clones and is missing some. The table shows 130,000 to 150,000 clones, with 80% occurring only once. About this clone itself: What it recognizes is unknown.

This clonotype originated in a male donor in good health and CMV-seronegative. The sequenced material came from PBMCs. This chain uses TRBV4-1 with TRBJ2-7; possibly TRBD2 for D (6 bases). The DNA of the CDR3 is TGCGCCAGCAGCCAAGCTCCCGGGACTCGAACCTACGAGCAGTACTTC. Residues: CASSQAPGTRTYEQYF.